This is a list of T cell receptor beta chains from one sample in a study of T cell changes during pregnancy in multiple sclerosis. Using immunoSEQ multiplex PCR, the repertoire was profiled, and TCRdb retains in-frame clones only, with some absent. The sample contains fewer than 90,000 clones, over 85% of which appear only once. Specimen: peripheral blood, collected after pregnancy. Receptors originate from a female donor in good health, enrolled as a control in a pregnancy study. The CDR3 runs from the conserved cysteine through the conserved F or W. A D gene is named only where the DNA matches it firmly. Clone size is given for some rows only: seen once, a few or many times, or a class if the clone is expanded.

cdr3_nt cdr3_aa cdr3_length v_call d_call clone_size j_call
TGTGCCAGCAGTCAAAGACTAGCGGGAAATGAGCAGTTCTTC CASSQRLAGNEQFF 14 TRBV28 TRBD2 NA TRBJ2-1
TGTGCCAGCAGCCAACCTCCGGAGACACTAGCGTCCGGAAAAGGGGAGCAGTACTTC CASSQPPETLASGKGEQYF 19 TRBV4-2 TRBD2 NA TRBJ2-7
TGTGCCAGCAGTGCCTTGTGGCGGGCGGGAGGGCTAGAGACCCAGTACTTC CASSALWRAGGLETQYF 17 TRBV2 TRBD2 once TRBJ2-5
TGTGCCAGTAGTATATCGAGAAGGGAGGGTCCAGATACGCAGTATTTT CASSISRREGPDTQYF 16 TRBV19 TRBD2 NA TRBJ2-3
TGCAGCGTTGACCGGGACAGGGGCGAGCAGTACTTC CSVDRDRGEQYF 12 TRBV29-1 TRBD1 NA TRBJ2-7
TGTGCCAGCAGCCACACGGGACAGGGGACCTATAGCAATCAGCCCCAGCATTTT CASSHTGQGTYSNQPQHF 18 TRBV7-2 TRBD1 once TRBJ1-5
TGTGCCAGCAGCTTACATTCTCGGACTAGCGGGATCCACGAGCAGTACTTC CASSLHSRTSGIHEQYF 17 TRBV11-2 TRBD2 NA TRBJ2-7
TGTGCCAGCAGTGAGAGGGGAGGGCGCTGGGCCGATACGCAGTATTTT CASSERGGRWADTQYF 16 TRBV6-1 TRBD2 NA TRBJ2-3
TGCGCCAGCAGCTTGCAGGGGGCAGACTATCGGGAGGAGGGAGACTACACCTTC CASSLQGADYREEGDYTF 18 TRBV5-1 TRBD1 NA TRBJ1-2
TGCGCCAGCAGCACAACAGGGGGAGATCAGTTCTTC CASSTTGGDQFF 12 TRBV5-1 TRBD1 NA TRBJ2-1
TGTGCCAGCAGCCGGTCGACTAGCGGGGGGGGCGATACGCAGTATTTT CASSRSTSGGGDTQYF 16 TRBV27 TRBD2 once TRBJ2-3
TGTGCCAGCAGTGTTAGTCGGTCAAATCAGCCCCAGCATTTT CASSVSRSNQPQHF 14 TRBV2 NA once TRBJ1-5
TGTGCCAGCAGTGTGAGCAACTACAATGAGCAGTTCTTC CASSVSNYNEQFF 13 TRBV2 NA NA TRBJ2-1
TGCGCCAGCAGCGTGGGACTAGCGGTCACAGATACGCAGTATTTT CASSVGLAVTDTQYF 15 TRBV5-1 TRBD2 NA TRBJ2-3
TGTGCCAGTAGTATAATCCTAGCGGGAAGTGAGCAGTTCTTC CASSIILAGSEQFF 14 TRBV19 TRBD2 few TRBJ2-1
TGTGCCAGCAGTTCCCAGACTAGCGGGAGGGCATACAATGAGCAGTTCTTC CASSSQTSGRAYNEQFF 17 TRBV28 TRBD2 NA TRBJ2-1
TGTGCCAGCAGTGAGGCCGGGATCGCCTCCACAGATACGCAGTATTTT CASSEAGIASTDTQYF 16 TRBV6-1 NA once TRBJ2-3
TGTGCCAGTAGTATGGAGGGGATTCGTAGCAATCAGCCCCAGCATTTT CASSMEGIRSNQPQHF 16 TRBV19 NA NA TRBJ1-5
TGTGCCAGCTCAACCGGACAGGCCCTCTCCTACGAGCAGTACTTC CASSTGQALSYEQYF 15 TRBV18 TRBD1 NA TRBJ2-7
TGTGCCAGCAGCGCAGAGCGGGGGGCGGGGGAGACCCAGTACTTC CASSAERGAGETQYF 15 TRBV9 TRBD2 NA TRBJ2-5
TGTGCCAGTAGTCCGAATGGGGGGAGGAATAGCAATCAGCCCCAGCATTTT CASSPNGGRNSNQPQHF 17 TRBV19 NA once TRBJ1-5
TGTGCCAGCAGGGGCACAGGGAACTCCTACGAGCAGTACTTC CASRGTGNSYEQYF 14 TRBV2 NA NA TRBJ2-7
TGTGCCAGTAGTATACCGGGCGAAGGAGGCTACGAGCAGTACTTC CASSIPGEGGYEQYF 15 TRBV19 NA NA TRBJ2-7
TGCGCCAGCAAGCAGGGCGAAACTGAAGCTTTCTTT CASKQGETEAFF 12 TRBV5-1 NA NA TRBJ1-1
TGTGCCAGCAGTTTTCGGGGAGCTCTCGGCGGGGAGCTGTTTTTT CASSFRGALGGELFF 15 TRBV28 NA NA TRBJ2-2
TGTGCCAGCAGCTTAACAGCGAACACCGGGGAGCTGTTTTTT CASSLTANTGELFF 14 TRBV7-9 NA few TRBJ2-2
TGTGCCAGCTCGCCCACCCGGACAGGGGTAGGTGAGCAGTTCTTC CASSPTRTGVGEQFF 15 TRBV18 TRBD1 NA TRBJ2-1